This T cell receptor beta chain was profiled in a study of OX40 agonist ivuxolimab in advanced cancers. Study at large: Enrolled patients in dose escalation had cancers that were hepatocellular carcinoma, melanoma, renal cell or head and neck cancer. People who had prior anti-PD-1, anti-PD-L1 or anti-CTLA-4 therapy could take part, and around 40% had some. Overall study results and limits: Among the least clonally expanded were partial responders at 0.1-3.0 mg/kg.

The CDR3 has 15 amino acids. Trimming took off 1 base at V and 2 bases at J, with 11 bases between the two ends. CDR1 SGHTA and CDR2 FQGNSA come from the germline V gene. Measured with immunoSEQ multiplex PCR; TCRdb has only the in-frame clones, and not every one. The profile shows 95,000 to 110,000 clones, approximately 90% of them singletons. With respect to this clone: The antigen is unknown.

Blood samples were obtained at baseline, cycle 4 day 1, and cycle 7 day 1. The sequencing used CD4+ or CD8+ T cells sorted from blood, collected in a trial of the OX40 agonist ivuxolimab. The chain is built from TRBV7-2 and TRBJ1-2; D is ambiguous. This TCR was sampled from an adult with an advanced solid tumor such as melanoma, head and neck, liver or kidney cancer. The CDR3 protein is CASSLGADLNYGYTF. CDR3 bases: TGTGCCAGCAGCTTAGGAGCGGATCTAAACTATGGCTACACCTTC.